This TCR beta chain comes out of a study of T-cell memory formation after mild COVID-19 (dated by TCRdb to the early 2020s). About the investigation overall: TCR sequence clusters from the two donors were largely donor specific. In two donors, T-cell clones that expanded and contracted after mild COVID-19 were tracked by sequencing TCRalpha and TCRbeta repertoires over time. The cohort comprised two young, previously healthy adult volunteers, one female and one male.

Ficoll-Paque density gradient centrifugation was the method used to isolate PBMCs. The run used an Illumina NovaSeq 6000. Using 5'RACE with constant-segment primers, TCRalpha and TCRbeta cDNA libraries were constructed, with sample barcodes and unique molecular identifiers added in the process. RNA was extracted from every sample with Trizol reagent. Amplification of the libraries took two PCR steps, and the second step added a second sample barcode plus Illumina TruSeq adapters. Sequencing of the libraries was done on an Illumina NovaSeq, producing 2 x 150 bp paired-end reads. In the authors' own workflow: The reads were demultiplexed and collapsed into UMI-guided consensus sequences using migec v1.2.7. With mixcr v2.1.11, UMI consensuses were aligned to TRA and TRB V and J templates and assembled into clonotypes. A clonotype was counted as expanded or contracted only when both edgeR and NoisET called the clonotype significant, with the noise models trained on biological replicates. For edgeR calls, a false discovery rate-adjusted p below 0.01 and a log2 fold-change threshold of 1 were applied. As an exploratory analysis of dynamics, max-normalized trajectories of the 1000 most abundant clonotypes were examined with PCA combined with hierarchical clustering. Each responding clone was given a CD4 or CD8 phenotype based on the CD4+ and CD8+ repertoires, which had been sequenced separately. The public reads were run again by TCRdb, first through fastp at Q25 and then through MiXCR, and only productive beta chains were kept. For every CDR3 protein sequence, its rows merge into one entry that carries the most common genes and DNA. The V and J calls and clone size are TCRdb's, not the authors'. The sample has under 110,000 distinct CDR3 sequences on record, 17% of them singletons. The biggest ten clones account for 25% to 30% of the sample.

Overall study results and their limits: Balanced CD4/CD8 phenotypes were observed for clones contracting from day 15 to 85, whereas a bias towards CD4+ was observed for a second wave of clones expanding from day 15 to 37. Only a couple of mild cases were covered by the study, and larger cohorts that include severe cases with pre-infection samples were considered necessary. SARS-CoV-2 specificity was not confirmed for the second-wave clones peaking on day 37. Contracting CD4+ clones were located mainly in the CM and EM memory subsets, whereas CD8+ clones were found to be enriched in EMRA. Some responding clones were detected in pre-infection memory, which suggested that pre-existing cross-reactive memory T cells had joined the SARS-CoV-2 response.

The junction shows trimming of 0 bases on V and 0 bases on J, plus 6 bases between the germline ends. From its cysteine to its phenylalanine, the CDR3 spans 16 amino acids. Left in the record is the CDR3 DNA by itself, 48 bases read in frame from the first base. CDR1 and CDR2 were assigned from the germline V gene as LGHNA and YSLEER. As to this clonotype: Its recognized antigen is unknown. No much larger clonotype is one base removed from it; base qualities were not supplied.

The chain is made from TRBV4-3 and TRBJ2-6, with the D gene too uncertain to name. Sequenced sample: PBMCs or a T cell subset sorted from them (not recorded which). The clonotype comes from an adult woman who had mild COVID-19 (a few samples of this study predate the infection). The sample titles of this study are shuffled in the database, so cell type and time point are left out; the donor was told from shared clones. CDR3 protein: CASSQELVSGANVLTF. The nucleotide sequence reads TGCGCCAGCAGCCAAGAGCTGGTCTCTGGGGCCAACGTCCTGACTTTC.